This T cell receptor (beta chain) was recorded in a study of blood T cell repertoires in COVID-19. About the research overall: Whether acute or convalescent, the COVID-19 samples came from the United States, Italy and Spain. PBMCs, B-cell-depleted T cells, or T cells were the source of the cDNA or gDNA that made up the material.

Per the study methods: Counts of nucleated cells, estimated from reference gene primer amplification, were obtained. Libraries were prepared by immunoSEQ multiplex PCR; TCRdb keeps only in-frame clonotypes and omits some of them. For V, J and clone size, that table is used; D and trimming come from the DNA. This sample carries approximately 31,000 clones, about nine tenths of them seen once, and the ten largest clones take roughly 13%. The junction had 4 bases not matched to a gene; V was cut back by 5 bases and J by 3 bases. This CDR3 has 13 amino acids. Germline CDR1 is LNHDA and CDR2 is SQIVND (reference sequence).

The V and J genes are TRBV19 and TRBJ2-7, with 7 bases fitting TRBD1. This clonotype was obtained from a human donor with active COVID-19. The donor label of this sample is uncertain. The sample taken for sequencing was peripheral blood. In nucleotides, the CDR3 is TGTGCCAGTAGTGCCGGACAGGACTACGAGCAGTACTTC. The encoded protein is CASSAGQDYEQYF.